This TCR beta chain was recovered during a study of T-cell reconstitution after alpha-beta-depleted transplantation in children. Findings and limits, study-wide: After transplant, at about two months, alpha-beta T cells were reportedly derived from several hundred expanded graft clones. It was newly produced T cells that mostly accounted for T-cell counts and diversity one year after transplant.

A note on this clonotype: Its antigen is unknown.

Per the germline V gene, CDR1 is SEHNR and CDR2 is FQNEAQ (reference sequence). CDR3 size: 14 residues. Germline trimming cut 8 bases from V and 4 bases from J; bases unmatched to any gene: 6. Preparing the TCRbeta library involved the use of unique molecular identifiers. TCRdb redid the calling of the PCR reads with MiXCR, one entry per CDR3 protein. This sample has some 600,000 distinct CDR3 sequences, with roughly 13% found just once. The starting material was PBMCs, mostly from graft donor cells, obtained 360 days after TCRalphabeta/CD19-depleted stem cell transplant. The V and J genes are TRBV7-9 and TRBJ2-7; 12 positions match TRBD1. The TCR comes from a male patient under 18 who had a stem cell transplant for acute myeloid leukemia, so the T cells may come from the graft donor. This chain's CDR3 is CASHAGQGAYEQYF. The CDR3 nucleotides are TGTGCCAGCCACGCGGGACAGGGGGCGTACGAGCAGTACTTC.